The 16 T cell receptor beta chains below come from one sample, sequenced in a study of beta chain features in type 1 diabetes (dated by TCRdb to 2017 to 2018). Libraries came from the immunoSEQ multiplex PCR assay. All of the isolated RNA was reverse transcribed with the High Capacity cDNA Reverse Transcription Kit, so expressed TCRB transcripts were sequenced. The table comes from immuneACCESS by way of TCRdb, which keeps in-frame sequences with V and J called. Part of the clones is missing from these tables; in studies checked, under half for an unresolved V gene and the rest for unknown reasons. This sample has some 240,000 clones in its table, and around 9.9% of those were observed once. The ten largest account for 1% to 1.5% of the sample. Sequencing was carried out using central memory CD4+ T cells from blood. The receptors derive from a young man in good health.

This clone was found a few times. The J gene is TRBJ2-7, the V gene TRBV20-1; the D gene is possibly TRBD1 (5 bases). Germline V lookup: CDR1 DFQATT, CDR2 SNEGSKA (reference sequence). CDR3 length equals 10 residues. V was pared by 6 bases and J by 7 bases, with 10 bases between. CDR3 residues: CSATRQEQYF. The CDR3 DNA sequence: TGCAGTGCCACCAGACAGGAGCAGTACTTC.

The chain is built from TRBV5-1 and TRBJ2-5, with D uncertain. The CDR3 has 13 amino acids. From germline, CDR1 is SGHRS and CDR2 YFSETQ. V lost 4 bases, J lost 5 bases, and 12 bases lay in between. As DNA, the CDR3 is TGCGCCAGCAGCCCCGGCTTTGGGGAGACCCAGTACTTC. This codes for CASSPGFGETQYF.

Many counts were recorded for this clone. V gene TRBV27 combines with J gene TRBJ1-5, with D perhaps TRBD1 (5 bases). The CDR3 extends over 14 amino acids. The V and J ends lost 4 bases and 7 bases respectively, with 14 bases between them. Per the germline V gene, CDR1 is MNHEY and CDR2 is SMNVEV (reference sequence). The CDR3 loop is CASSSPGRHQPQHF. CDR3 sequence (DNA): TGTGCCAGCAGTTCACCAGGGAGGCACCAGCCCCAGCATTTT.

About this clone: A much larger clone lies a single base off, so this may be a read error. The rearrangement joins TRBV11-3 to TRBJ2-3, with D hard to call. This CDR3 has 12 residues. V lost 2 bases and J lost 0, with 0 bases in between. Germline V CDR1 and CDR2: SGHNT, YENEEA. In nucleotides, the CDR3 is TGTGCCAGCAGCTTAAGCACAGATACGCAGTATTTT. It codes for CASSLSTDTQYF.

This CDR3 is CASSLSGRVGTQYF. CDR3 DNA sequence: TGTGCCAGCAGTCTCTCTGGACGAGTGGGGACCCAGTACTTC. The V gene is TRBV2, the J gene TRBJ2-5; D is undetermined. Germline V CDR1 and CDR2: SNHLY, FYNNEI. The CDR3 contains 14 residues. V was shortened by 5 bases and J by 7 bases, with 17 bases between the two germline ends. Filled out from reference TRBV2 and TRBJ2-5, the complete variable domain reads EPEVTQTPSHQVTQMGQEVILRCVPISNHLYFYWYRQILGQKVEFLVSFYNNEISEKSEIFDDQFSVERPDGSNFTLKIRSTKLEDSAMYFCASSLSGRVGTQYFGPGTRLLVL.

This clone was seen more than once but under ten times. The DNA for the CDR3 is TGCAGCGCGAGGACAGGGGACTCAACAGATACGCAGTATTTT. It yields the protein CSARTGDSTDTQYF. The J gene is TRBJ2-3, the V gene TRBV29-1, with 9 positions matching TRBD1. The V gene end was trimmed by 7 bases and the J gene end by 3 bases; junction bases not matched to a gene: 8. The CDR3 sequence is 14 residues long. Germline CDR1 SQVTM, CDR2 ANQGSEA.

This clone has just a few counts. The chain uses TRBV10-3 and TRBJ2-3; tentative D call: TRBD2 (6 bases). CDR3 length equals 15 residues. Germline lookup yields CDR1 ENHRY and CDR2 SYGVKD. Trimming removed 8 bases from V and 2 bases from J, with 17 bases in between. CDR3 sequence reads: CAIAGEDGNTDTQYF. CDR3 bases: TGTGCCATCGCCGGGGAGGACGGCAACACAGATACGCAGTATTTT.

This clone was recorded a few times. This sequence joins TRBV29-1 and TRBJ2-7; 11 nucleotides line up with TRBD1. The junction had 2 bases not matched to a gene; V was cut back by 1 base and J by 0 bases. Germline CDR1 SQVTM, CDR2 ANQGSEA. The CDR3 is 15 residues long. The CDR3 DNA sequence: TGCAGCGTTGAAGGGACAGGGGGCATCTCCTACGAGCAGTACTTC. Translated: CSVEGTGGISYEQYF.

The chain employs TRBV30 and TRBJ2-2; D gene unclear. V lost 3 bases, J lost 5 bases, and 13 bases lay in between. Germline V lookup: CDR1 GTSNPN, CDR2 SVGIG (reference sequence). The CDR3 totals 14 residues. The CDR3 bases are TGTGCCTGGAGGCGACTTGCGTCGACCGGGGAGCTGTTTTTT. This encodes CAWRRLASTGELFF.

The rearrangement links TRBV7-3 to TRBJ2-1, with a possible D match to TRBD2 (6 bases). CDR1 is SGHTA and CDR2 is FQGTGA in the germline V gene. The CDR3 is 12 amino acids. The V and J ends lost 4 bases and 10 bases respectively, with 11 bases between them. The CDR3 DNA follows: TGTGCCAGCAGCTCCCGTGGGGGGGAGCAGTTCTTC. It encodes CASSSRGGEQFF.

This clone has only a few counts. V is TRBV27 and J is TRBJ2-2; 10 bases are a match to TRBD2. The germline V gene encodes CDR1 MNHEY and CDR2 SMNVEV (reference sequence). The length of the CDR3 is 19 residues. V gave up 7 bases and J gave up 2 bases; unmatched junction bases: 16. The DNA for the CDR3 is TGTGCCAGCACCCAATTCGGTGCTAGCGGGAGAGGTAACACCGGGGAGCTGTTTTTT. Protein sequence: CASTQFGASGRGNTGELFF.

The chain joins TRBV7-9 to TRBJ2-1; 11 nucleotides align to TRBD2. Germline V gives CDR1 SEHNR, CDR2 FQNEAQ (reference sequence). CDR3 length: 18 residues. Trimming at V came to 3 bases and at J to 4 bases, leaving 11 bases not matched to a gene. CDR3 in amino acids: CASSLYQISGRGYNEQFF. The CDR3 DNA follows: TGTGCCAGCAGCTTGTACCAAATTAGCGGGAGGGGATACAATGAGCAGTTCTTC.

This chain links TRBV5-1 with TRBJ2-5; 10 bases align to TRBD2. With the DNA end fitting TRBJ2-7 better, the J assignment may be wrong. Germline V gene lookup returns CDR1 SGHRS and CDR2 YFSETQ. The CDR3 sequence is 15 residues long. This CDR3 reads CASSREASGSYEQYF. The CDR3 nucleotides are TGCGCCAGCAGTCGGGAGGCTAGCGGGAGCTACGAGCAGTACTTC.

CDR3 DNA: TGTGCCAGCACCATCCCCGGGGGTATGAACACTGAAGCTTTCTTT. Its protein is CASTIPGGMNTEAFF. The chain uses TRBV7-9 and TRBJ1-1, with D possibly TRBD1 on 5 matching bases. The V gene's germline CDR1 is SEHNR and CDR2 FQNEAQ (reference sequence). CDR3 size: 15 residues. Trimming shortened V by 7 bases and J by 0 bases, and 15 bases separated the two germline ends.

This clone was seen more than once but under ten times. The CDR3 DNA reads as TGTGCCTGGAGTGAAGATCCGGGACAGGACTACTACGAGCAGTACTTC. Translated: CAWSEDPGQDYYEQYF. The chain has TRBV30 and TRBJ2-7; 8 positions match TRBD1. With 1 base clipped from V and 3 bases from J, the junction kept 11 bases outside the gene matches. This CDR3 has 16 amino acids. CDR1 is GTSNPN, CDR2 SVGIG, per germline (reference sequence).

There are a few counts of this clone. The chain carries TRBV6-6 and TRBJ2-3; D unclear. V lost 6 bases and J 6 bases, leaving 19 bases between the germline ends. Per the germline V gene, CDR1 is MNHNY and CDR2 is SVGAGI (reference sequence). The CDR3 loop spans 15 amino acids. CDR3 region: CASRDPSAAGDTQYF. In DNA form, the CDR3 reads TGTGCCAGCAGAGATCCCAGTGCAGCTGGTGATACGCAGTATTTT.